A few counts support the clone carrying this T cell receptor (beta chain). Authors' analysis steps: From reference gene primer amplification, estimates of nucleated cell counts were derived. Sequencing was performed with immunoSEQ multiplex PCR; in TCRdb, only in-frame clones are kept and a portion is missing. V and J calls plus clone size are reproduced from that table; the DNA served to infer D and trimming. The sample lists roughly 120,000 clones; around 76% were seen once. The germline CDR1 and CDR2 sequences are KGHDR and SFDVKD. The CDR3 loop spans 14 amino acids. V dropped 4 bases and J dropped 2 bases, with 10 bases sitting between them. The data belong to a study of blood T cell repertoires in COVID-19. Study information: Samples taken during acute and convalescent COVID-19 were collected in the United States, Italy and Spain. PBMCs, B-cell-depleted T cells, or T cells provided the cDNA or gDNA that made up the material.

The specimen was peripheral blood. V gene TRBV24-1 combines with J gene TRBJ1-1; D might be TRBD1 (6 bases). This receptor was obtained from a man older than 75 with COVID-19, enrolled during active disease. In nucleotides, the CDR3 is TGTGCCACCAGTGACCGGACAGCTAACACTGAAGCTTTCTTT. Translating gives CATSDRTANTEAFF.